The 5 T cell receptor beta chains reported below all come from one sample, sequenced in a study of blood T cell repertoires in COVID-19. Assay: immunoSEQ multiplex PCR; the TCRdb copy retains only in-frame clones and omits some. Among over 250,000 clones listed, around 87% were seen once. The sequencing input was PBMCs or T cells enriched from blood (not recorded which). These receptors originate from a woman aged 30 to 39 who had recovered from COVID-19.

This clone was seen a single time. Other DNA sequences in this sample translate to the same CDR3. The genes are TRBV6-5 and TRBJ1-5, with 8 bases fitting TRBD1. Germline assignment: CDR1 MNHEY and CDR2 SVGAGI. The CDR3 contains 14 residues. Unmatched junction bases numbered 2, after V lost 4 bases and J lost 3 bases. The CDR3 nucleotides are TGTGCCAGCAGTTCGACAGGGGTCAATCAGCCCCAGCATTTT. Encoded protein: CASSSTGVNQPQHF.

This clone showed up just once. Here the CDR3 DNA reads TGTGCCACCAGCAGGGGCCCTCCGCAACCCATAAGCACTGAAGCTTTCTTT. Encoded protein: CATSRGPPQPISTEAFF. The V call is TRBV15, the J call TRBJ1-1; no reliable D call. Trimming cost V 3 bases and J 4 bases, with 21 bases left between them. CDR1 is LNHNV and CDR2 is YYDKDF in the germline V gene (reference sequence). The CDR3 length is 17 residues.

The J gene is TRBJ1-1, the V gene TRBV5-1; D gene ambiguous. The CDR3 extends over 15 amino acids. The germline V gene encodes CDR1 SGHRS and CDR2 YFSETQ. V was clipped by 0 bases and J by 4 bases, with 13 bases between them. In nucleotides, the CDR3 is TGCGCCAGCAGCTTGGCTGGCCTGGGGAGCACTGAAGCTTTCTTT. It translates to CASSLAGLGSTEAFF.

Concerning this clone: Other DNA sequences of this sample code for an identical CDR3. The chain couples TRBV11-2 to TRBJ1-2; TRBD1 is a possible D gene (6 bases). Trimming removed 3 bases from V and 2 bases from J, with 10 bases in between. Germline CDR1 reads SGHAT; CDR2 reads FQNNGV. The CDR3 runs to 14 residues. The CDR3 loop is CASSFLGANYGYTF. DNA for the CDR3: TGTGCCAGCAGCTTTTTGGGGGCCAACTATGGCTACACCTTC.

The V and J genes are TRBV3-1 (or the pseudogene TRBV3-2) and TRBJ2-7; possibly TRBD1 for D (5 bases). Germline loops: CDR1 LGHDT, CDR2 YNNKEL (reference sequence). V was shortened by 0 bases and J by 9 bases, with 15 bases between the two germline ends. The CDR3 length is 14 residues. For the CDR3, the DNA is TGTGCCAGCAGCCAAGAAGGGGCGTGGAAGGGGCAGTACTTC. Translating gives CASSQEGAWKGQYF.